What follows are 8 T cell receptor beta chains derived from one specimen sequenced in a study of radiation and T cells in renal cell carcinoma. The treatment denotes: 15 Gy SBRT to primary tumor, nephrectomy 4 weeks later. Libraries were prepared by immunoSEQ multiplex PCR; TCRdb keeps only in-frame clonotypes and omits some of them. The sample holds about 20,000 clones; more than 40% are singletons and the top ten take 16%. Here the sequenced sample was tumor tissue, taken from a patient whose treatment included radiotherapy and nephrectomy. All receptors come from a woman aged 45 to 65 with renal cell carcinoma.

Sample share makes this clone medium-sized (0.01 to 0.1%). This chain's CDR3 is CASTTDGQGASNYGYTF. Here the CDR3 DNA reads TGTGCCAGCACCACGGATGGACAGGGGGCATCGAACTATGGCTACACCTTC. The J gene is TRBJ1-2, the V gene TRBV21-1; the table's D call, TRBD1, has no DNA check behind it. TRBV21-1 has pseudogene status. This CDR3 is built from 17 residues.

This rearrangement joins TRBV9 to TRBJ1-4; D is ambiguous. The CDR3 sequence is 16 residues long. V was clipped by 0 bases and J by 0 bases, with 9 bases between them. CDR1 and CDR2 (germline): SGDLS, YYNGEE. This chain's CDR3 is CASSVAGRATNEKLFF. DNA for the CDR3: TGTGCCAGCAGCGTAGCGGGCAGAGCAACTAATGAAAAACTGTTTTTT. Combining the CDR3 with reference TRBV9 and TRBJ1-4 gives the whole variable domain DSGVTQTPKHLITATGQRVTLRCSPRSGDLSVYWYQQSLDQGLQFLIQYYNGEERAKGNILERFSAQQFPDLHSELNLSSLELGDSALYFCASSVAGRATNEKLFFGSGTQLSVL.

This clone appeared a few times. V is TRBV9 and J is TRBJ1-4; no clear D. Looked up from germline, CDR1 is SGDLS and CDR2 is YYNGEE. The CDR3 has 10 residues. The V end was cut by 7 bases, the J end by 6 bases, with 4 bases between. The CDR3 region is CASPDEKLFF. CDR3 sequence (DNA): TGTGCCAGCCCGGATGAAAAACTGTTTTTT.

This clone has just a few counts. As DNA, the CDR3 is TGTGCCAGCAGCGTAGTCCCGGGGGCAGATACGCAGTATTTT. Protein sequence: CASSVVPGADTQYF. The rearrangement links TRBV9 to TRBJ2-3; tentative D call: TRBD2 (6 bases). The germline V gene encodes CDR1 SGDLS and CDR2 YYNGEE. Trimming took off 0 bases at V and 4 bases at J, with 9 bases between the two ends. CDR3 length: 14 amino acids.

The chain joins TRBV2 to TRBJ1-2; 8 positions agree with TRBD1. Germline lookup yields CDR1 SNHLY and CDR2 FYNNEI. The CDR3 sequence is 13 residues long. J was trimmed by 2 bases and V by 9 bases; bases with no gene match: 5. CDR3 DNA: TGTGCCAGTCGGGACAGGATAAACTATGGCTACACCTTC. It specifies CASRDRINYGYTF.

This clone was counted many times. CDR3: CASSRKGGGAYEQYF. CDR3 DNA: TGTGCCAGCTCCCGCAAGGGCGGGGGGGCCTACGAGCAGTACTTC. The chain recombines TRBV28 with TRBJ2-7; 9 bases align to TRBD2. After removal of 8 bases from V and 2 bases from J, the junction contained 10 bases not matched to a gene. This CDR3 contains 15 residues. Germline V gene sequence: CDR1 MDHEN, CDR2 SYDVKM.

V is TRBV9 and J is TRBJ1-5; D uncertain. The CDR3 sequence is 14 residues long. V shed 0 bases and J shed 8 bases, with 12 bases lying between them. Per germline, CDR1 SGDLS and CDR2 YYNGEE. In nucleotides, the CDR3 is TGTGCCAGCAGCGTAGAGGGTGAAGAGAAGCCCCAGCATTTT. This gives the protein CASSVEGEEKPQHF.

The chain carries TRBV29-1 and TRBJ1-1; possibly TRBD1 for D (5 bases). V shed 1 base and J shed 7 bases, with 13 bases lying between them. The CDR3 extends over 13 amino acids. Germline assignment: CDR1 SQVTM and CDR2 ANQGSEA. The CDR3: CSVEAQGAGEAFF. The CDR3 coding sequence is TGCAGCGTTGAAGCGCAAGGGGCCGGTGAAGCTTTCTTT.